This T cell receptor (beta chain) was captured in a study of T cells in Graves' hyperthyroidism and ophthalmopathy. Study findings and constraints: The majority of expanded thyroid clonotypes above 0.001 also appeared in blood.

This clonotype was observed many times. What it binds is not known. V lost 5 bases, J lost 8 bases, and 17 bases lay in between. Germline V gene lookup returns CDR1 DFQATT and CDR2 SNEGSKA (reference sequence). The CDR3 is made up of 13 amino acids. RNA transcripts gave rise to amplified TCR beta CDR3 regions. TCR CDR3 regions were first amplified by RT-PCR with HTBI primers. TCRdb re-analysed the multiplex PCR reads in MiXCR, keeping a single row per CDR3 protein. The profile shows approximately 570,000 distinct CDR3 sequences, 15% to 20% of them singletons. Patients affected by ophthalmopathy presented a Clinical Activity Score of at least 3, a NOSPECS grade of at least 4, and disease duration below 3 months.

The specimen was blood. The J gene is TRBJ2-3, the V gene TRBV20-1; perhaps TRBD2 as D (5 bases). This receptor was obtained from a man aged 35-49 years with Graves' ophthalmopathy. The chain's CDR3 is CSADADSSGTQYF. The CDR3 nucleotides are TGCAGTGCTGATGCGGACTCCTCCGGTACGCAGTATTTT.